This entry concerns a single T cell receptor beta chain. Its antigen is as yet unknown. This sample is drawn from a study of quantifying T cell responses using KT2 cells. The overall study: cDNA was made from DNase-treated RNA using alpha and beta constant primers. Under optimum conditions, T4 ligation efficiency was estimated at more than 8%. Findings of the study overall: KT2 sequence counts showed saturation when very many KT2 cells were spiked in.

With 4 bases clipped from V and 6 bases from J, the junction kept 10 bases outside the gene matches. CDR1 is MNHEY and CDR2 is SVGAGI in the germline V gene. The CDR3 covers 15 residues. Each cDNA got a UMI-containing oligo ligated at its 3' end. The first PCR ran 4 to 5 cycles with an equimolar RC1.1 and RC1.2 beta primer mix. TCRdb recomputed calls from the UMI-ligation and nested PCR reads with MiXCR, one row per CDR3 protein. The data contain some 43,000 distinct CDR3 sequences, over 15% of them singletons. Known numbers of the T cell clone KT2 were added to PBMC. The chain employs TRBV6-5 and TRBJ2-7; 9 nucleotides line up with TRBD1. The clonotype originates from a human donor. Sequencing was done on a sample of PBMCs spiked with cells of the T cell clone KT2. The CDR3 spells CASSLVGTGYSEQYF. CDR3 bases: TGTGCCAGCAGTTTGGTCGGGACAGGGTATAGCGAGCAGTACTTC.